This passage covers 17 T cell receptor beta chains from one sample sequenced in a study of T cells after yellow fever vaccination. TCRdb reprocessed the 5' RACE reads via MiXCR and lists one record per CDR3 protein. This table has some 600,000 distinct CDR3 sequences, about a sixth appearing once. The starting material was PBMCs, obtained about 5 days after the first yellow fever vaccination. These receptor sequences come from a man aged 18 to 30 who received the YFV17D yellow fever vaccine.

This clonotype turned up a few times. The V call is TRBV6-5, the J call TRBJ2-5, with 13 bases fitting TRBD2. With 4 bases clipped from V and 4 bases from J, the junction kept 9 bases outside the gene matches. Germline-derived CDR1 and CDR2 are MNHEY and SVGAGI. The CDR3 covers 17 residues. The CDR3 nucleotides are TGTGCCAGCAGTTTCGAACGACTAGCGGGGGGCCCAGAGACCCAGTACTTC. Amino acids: CASSFERLAGGPETQYF.

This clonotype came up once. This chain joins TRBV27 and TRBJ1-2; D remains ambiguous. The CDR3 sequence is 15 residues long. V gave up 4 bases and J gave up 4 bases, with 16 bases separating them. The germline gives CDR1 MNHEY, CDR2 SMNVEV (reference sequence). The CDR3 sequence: CASSSLGIPSYGYTF. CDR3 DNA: TGTGCCAGCAGTTCACTAGGGATTCCCTCCTATGGCTACACCTTC.

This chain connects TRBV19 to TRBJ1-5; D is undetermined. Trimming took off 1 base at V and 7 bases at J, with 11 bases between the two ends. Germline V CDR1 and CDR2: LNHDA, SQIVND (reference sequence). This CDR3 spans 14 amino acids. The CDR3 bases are TGTGCCAGTAGTATAGTCCGGGAAGGACAGCCCCAGCATTTT. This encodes CASSIVREGQPQHF.

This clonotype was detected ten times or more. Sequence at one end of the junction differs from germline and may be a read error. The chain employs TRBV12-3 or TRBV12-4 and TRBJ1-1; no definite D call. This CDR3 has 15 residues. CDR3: CATSRRVGGNTEAFF. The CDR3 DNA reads TGTGCCACCAGTCGAAGAGTGGGAGGGAACACTGAAGCTTTCTTT.

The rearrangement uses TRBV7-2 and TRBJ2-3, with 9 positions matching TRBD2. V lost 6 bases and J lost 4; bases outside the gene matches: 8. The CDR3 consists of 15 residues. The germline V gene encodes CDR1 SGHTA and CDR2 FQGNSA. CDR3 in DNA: TGTGCCAGCAGTTCCAGGCGGGGGGGCCCAGATACGCAGTATTTT. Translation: CASSSRRGGPDTQYF. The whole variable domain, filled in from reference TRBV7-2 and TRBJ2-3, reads GAGVSQSPSNKVTEKGKDVELRCDPISGHTALYWYRQSLGQGLEFLIYFQGNSAPDKSGLPSDRFSAERTGGSVSTLTIQRTQQEDSAVYLCASSSRRGGPDTQYFGPGTRLTVL.

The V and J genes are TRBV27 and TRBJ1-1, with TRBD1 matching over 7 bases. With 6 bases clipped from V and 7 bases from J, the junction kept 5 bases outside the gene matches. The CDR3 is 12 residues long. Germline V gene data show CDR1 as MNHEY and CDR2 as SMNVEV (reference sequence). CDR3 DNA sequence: TGTGCCAGCAGAAACAGGGGTCTTGAAGCTTTCTTT. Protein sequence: CASRNRGLEAFF.

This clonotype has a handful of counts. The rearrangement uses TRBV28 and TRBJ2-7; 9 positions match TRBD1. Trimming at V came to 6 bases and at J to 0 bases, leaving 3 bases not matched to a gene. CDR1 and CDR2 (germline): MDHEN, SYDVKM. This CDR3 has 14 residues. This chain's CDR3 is CASRGQGSSYEQYV. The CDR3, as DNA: TGTGCCAGCAGGGGACAGGGAAGCTCCTACGAGCAGTACGTC.

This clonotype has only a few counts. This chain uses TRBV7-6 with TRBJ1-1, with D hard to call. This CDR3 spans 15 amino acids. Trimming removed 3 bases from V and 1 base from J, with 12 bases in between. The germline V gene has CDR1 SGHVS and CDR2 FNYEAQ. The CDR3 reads CASSFGSVANTEAFF. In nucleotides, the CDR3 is TGTGCCAGCAGCTTCGGATCGGTGGCGAACACTGAAGCTTTCTTT.

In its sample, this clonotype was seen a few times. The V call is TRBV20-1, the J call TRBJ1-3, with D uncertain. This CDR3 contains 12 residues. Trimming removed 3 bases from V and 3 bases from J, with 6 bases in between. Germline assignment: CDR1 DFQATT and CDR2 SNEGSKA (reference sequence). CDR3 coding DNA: TGCAGTGCTAGGATGGATGGAAACACCATATATTTT. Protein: CSARMDGNTIYF.

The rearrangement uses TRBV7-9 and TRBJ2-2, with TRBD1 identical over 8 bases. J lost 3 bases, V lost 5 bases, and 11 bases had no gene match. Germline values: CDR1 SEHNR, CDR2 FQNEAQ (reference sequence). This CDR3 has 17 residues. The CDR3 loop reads CASSNSDRVPHTGELFF. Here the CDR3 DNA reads TGTGCCAGCAGCAATTCGGACAGGGTACCACACACCGGGGAGCTGTTTTTT. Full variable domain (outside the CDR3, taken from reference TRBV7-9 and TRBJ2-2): DTGVSQNPRHKITKRGQNVTFRCDPISEHNRLYWYRQTLGQGPEFLTYFQNEAQLEKSRLLSDRFSAERPKGSFSTLEIQRTEQGDSAMYLCASSNSDRVPHTGELFFGEGSRLTVL.

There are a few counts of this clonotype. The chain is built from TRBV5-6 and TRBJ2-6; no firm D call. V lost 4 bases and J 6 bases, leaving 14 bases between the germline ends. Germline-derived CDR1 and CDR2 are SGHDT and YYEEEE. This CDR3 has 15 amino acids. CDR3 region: CASSPATGPANVLTF. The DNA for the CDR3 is TGTGCCAGCAGCCCGGCAACGGGCCCGGCCAACGTCCTGACTTTC.

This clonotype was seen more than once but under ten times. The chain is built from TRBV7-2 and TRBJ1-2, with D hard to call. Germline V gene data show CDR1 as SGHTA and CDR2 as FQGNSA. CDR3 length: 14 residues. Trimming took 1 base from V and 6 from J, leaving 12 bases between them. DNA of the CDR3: TGTGCCAGCAGCTTAGTGGGCAGATTAAATGGCTACACCTTC. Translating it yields CASSLVGRLNGYTF.

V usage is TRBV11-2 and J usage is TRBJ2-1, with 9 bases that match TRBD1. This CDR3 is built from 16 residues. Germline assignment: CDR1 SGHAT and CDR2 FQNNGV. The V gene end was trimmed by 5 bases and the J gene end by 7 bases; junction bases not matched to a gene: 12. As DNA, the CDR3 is TGTGCCAGCAGCGCCCAAACAGGGGGCGCAAGGAATGAGCAGTTCTTC. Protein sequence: CASSAQTGGARNEQFF.

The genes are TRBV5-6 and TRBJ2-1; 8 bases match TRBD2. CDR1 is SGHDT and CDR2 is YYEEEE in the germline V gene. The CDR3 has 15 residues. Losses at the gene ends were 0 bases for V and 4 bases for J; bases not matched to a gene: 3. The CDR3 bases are TGTGCCAGCAGCTTGGGACTAGCGCAGTACAATGAGCAGTTCTTC. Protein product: CASSLGLAQYNEQFF.

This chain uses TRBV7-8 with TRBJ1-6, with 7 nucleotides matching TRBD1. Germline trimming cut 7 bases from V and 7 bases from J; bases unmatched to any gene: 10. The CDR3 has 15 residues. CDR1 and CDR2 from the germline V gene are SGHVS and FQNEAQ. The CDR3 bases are TGTGCCAGCACACCCACAGGGACAGTAAATTCACCCCTCCACTTT. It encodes CASTPTGTVNSPLHF.

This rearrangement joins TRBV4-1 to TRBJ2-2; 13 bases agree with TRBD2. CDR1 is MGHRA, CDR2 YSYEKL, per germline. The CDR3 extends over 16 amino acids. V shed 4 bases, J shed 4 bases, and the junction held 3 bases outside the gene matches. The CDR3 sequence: CASSPTSGGATGELFF. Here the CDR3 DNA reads TGCGCCAGCAGCCCCACTAGCGGGGGGGCCACCGGGGAGCTGTTTTTT.

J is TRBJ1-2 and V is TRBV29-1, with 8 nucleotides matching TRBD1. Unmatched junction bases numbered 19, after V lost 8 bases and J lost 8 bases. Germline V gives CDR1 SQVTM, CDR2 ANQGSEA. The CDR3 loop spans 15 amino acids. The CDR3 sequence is CSIRSPGQVVGGYTF. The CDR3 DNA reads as TGCAGCATCCGAAGCCCGGGACAGGTCGTCGGAGGCTACACCTTC.